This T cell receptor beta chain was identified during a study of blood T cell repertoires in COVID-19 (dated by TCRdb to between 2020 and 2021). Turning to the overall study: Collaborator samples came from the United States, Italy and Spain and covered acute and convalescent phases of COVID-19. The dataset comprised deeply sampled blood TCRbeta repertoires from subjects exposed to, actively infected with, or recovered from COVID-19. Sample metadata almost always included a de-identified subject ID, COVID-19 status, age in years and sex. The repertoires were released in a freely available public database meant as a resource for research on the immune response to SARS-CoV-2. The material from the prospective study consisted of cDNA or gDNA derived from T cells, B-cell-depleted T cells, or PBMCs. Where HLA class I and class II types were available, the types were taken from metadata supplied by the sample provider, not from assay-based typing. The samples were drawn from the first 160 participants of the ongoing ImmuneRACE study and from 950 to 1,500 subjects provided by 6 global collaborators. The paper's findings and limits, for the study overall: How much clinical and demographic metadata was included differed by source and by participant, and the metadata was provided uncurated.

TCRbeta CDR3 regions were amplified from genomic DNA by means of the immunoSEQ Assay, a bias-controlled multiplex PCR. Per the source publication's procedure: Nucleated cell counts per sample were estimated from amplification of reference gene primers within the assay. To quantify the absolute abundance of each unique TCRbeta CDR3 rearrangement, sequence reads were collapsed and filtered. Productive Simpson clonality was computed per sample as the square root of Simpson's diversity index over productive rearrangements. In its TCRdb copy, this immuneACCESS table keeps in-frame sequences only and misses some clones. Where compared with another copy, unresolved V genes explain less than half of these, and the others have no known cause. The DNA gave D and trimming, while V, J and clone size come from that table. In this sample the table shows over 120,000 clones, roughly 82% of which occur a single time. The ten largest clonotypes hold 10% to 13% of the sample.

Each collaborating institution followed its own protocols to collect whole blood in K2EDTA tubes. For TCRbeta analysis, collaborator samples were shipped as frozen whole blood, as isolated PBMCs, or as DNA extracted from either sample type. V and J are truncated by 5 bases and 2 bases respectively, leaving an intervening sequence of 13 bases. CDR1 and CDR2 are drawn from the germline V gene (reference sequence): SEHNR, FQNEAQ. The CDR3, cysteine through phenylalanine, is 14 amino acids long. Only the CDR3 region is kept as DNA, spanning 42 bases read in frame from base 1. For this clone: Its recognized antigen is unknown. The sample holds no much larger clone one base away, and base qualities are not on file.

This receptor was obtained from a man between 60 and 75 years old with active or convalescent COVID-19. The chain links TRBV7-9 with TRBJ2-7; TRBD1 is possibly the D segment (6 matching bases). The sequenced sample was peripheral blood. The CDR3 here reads CASSVNRDTYEQYF. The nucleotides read TGTGCCAGCAGCGTAAACAGGGATACCTACGAGCAGTACTTC.